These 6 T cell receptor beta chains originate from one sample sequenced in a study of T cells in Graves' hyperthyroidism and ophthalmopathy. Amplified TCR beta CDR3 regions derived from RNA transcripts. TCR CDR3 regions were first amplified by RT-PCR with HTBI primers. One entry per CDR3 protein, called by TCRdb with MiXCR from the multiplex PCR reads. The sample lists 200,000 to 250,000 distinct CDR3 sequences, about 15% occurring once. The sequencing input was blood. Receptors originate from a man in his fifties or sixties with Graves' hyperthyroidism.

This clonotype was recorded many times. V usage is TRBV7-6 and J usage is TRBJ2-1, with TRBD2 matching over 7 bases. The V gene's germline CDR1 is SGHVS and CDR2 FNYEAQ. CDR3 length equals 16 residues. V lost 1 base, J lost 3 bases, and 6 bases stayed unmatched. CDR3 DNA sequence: TGTGCCAGCAGCTTAGAACCAGCGGGGTTCTACAATGAGCAGTTCTTC. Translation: CASSLEPAGFYNEQFF.

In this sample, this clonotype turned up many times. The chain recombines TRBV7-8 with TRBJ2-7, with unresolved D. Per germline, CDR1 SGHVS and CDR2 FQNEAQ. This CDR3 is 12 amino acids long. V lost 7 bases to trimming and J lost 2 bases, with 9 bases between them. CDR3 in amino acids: CASTDEAYEQYF. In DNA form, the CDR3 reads TGTGCCAGCACGGATGAGGCCTACGAGCAGTACTTC.

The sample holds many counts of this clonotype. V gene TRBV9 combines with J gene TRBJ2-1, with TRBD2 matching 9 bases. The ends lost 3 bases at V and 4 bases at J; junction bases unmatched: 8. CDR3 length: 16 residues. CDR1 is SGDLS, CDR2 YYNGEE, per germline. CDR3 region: CASSGQLAGRYNEQFF. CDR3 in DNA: TGTGCCAGCAGCGGACAACTAGCGGGCCGGTACAATGAGCAGTTCTTC.

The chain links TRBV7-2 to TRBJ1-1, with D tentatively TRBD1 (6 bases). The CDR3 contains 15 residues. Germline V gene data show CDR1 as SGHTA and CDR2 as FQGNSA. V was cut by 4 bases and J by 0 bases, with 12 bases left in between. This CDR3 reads CASSSRQVLNTEAFF. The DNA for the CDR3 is TGTGCCAGCAGCTCCAGACAGGTTTTGAACACTGAAGCTTTCTTT.

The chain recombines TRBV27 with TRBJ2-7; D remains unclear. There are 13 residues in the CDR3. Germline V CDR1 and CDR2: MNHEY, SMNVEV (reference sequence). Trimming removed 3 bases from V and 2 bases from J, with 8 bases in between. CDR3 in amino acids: CASSFSATYEQYF. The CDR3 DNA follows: TGTGCCAGCAGTTTTTCGGCTACCTACGAGCAGTACTTC.

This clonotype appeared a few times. Written as DNA, the CDR3 is TGTGCCAGCAGTGGAGGACAGGGGAGCGGCGGCTACACCTTC. Translating gives CASSGGQGSGGYTF. The V call is TRBV6-1, the J call TRBJ1-2, with 9 bases identical to TRBD1. This CDR3 contains 14 residues. V lost 4 bases, J lost 8 bases, and 8 bases stayed unmatched. Germline CDR1 is MNHNS and CDR2 is SASEGT.